These 13 T cell receptor beta chains were sequenced from one sample in a study of T cells in Graves' hyperthyroidism and ophthalmopathy. The TCR beta CDR3 regions underwent amplification using RNA transcripts as the source. Researchers ran a first-round RT-PCR on the TCR CDR3 using the HTBI primer set. A single record per CDR3 protein comes from TCRdb applying MiXCR to the multiplex PCR reads. The repertoire includes fewer than 400,000 distinct CDR3 sequences, 16% of them detected once, and roughly 33% sits in the top ten. The sequenced sample was blood. These TCRs come from a man aged 25-40 years with Graves' hyperthyroidism.

Many counts were recorded for this clonotype. V usage is TRBV18 and J usage is TRBJ2-5, with no clear D. The length of the CDR3 is 14 residues. V was cut by 0 bases and J by 5 bases, with 10 bases left in between. Germline V gives CDR1 KGHSH, CDR2 LQKENI. DNA for the CDR3: TGTGCCAGCTCACCACCGGTGGGTTATGAGACCCAGTACTTC. This sequence encodes CASSPPVGYETQYF.

This clonotype was seen many times. In DNA, the CDR3 is TGTGCCAGCAGCTCCGGACTAGCGGGAGCTGGTGATACGCAGTATTTT. Translated, it gives CASSSGLAGAGDTQYF. The chain employs TRBV7-3 and TRBJ2-3, with TRBD2 matching 13 bases. This CDR3 comprises 16 residues. The germline CDR1 and CDR2 sequences are SGHTA and FQGTGA. The V gene end was trimmed by 4 bases and the J gene end by 6 bases; junction bases not matched to a gene: 7.

This clonotype was seen many times. The chain is built from TRBV12-3 or TRBV12-4 and TRBJ2-2; 9 bases map to TRBD1. Trimming removed 5 bases from V and 8 bases from J; junction bases left unmatched: 6. This CDR3 has 14 residues. The CDR3 here is CASSIQGAMGELFF. CDR3 coding DNA: TGTGCCAGCAGTATACAGGGGGCGATGGGGGAGCTGTTTTTT.

The chain is built from TRBV5-1 and TRBJ2-1; 11 positions match TRBD2. The CDR3 runs to 15 residues. V gave up 6 bases and J gave up 2 bases; unmatched junction bases: 4. Per germline, CDR1 SGHRS and CDR2 YFSETQ. CDR3 loop: CASNRLAGTYNEQFF. The CDR3 coding sequence is TGCGCCAGCAACCGACTAGCGGGAACCTACAATGAGCAGTTCTTC.

J is TRBJ1-4 and V is TRBV20-1, with a weak D call TRBD1 (5 bases). Germline V gene data show CDR1 as DFQATT and CDR2 as SNEGSKA (reference sequence). Trimming removed 0 bases at V and 7 bases at J, with 15 bases between. The CDR3 loop spans 15 amino acids. The CDR3 DNA is TGCAGTGCTAGAGACCGCAGGGTTCAAGTTGAAAAACTGTTTTTT. This sequence encodes CSARDRRVQVEKLFF.

V and J are TRBV20-1 and TRBJ2-3, with 16 bases lining up with TRBD2. V lost 6 bases, J lost 3 bases, and 9 bases stayed unmatched. The CDR3 totals 17 residues. The germline V gene encodes CDR1 DFQATT and CDR2 SNEGSKA (reference sequence). The DNA of the CDR3 is TGCAGTGCCGGGACTAGCGGGAGGGCGAAGGAAACAGATACGCAGTATTTT. The encoded protein is CSAGTSGRAKETDTQYF.

The J gene is TRBJ2-3, the V gene TRBV6-1; TRBD1 is a possible D gene (5 bases). This CDR3 spans 14 amino acids. Germline V CDR1 and CDR2: MNHNS, SASEGT. Deletions cut 7 bases from V and 0 bases from J, with 11 bases between. The CDR3 DNA reads as TGTGCCAGCACGTCGGACATAAGCACAGATACGCAGTATTTT. Protein product: CASTSDISTDTQYF.

This clonotype was seen more than once but under ten times. The chain is built from TRBV5-1 and TRBJ2-1; 8 positions agree with TRBD2. The CDR3 is 16 residues long. The germline gives CDR1 SGHRS, CDR2 YFSETQ. V was clipped by 0 bases and J by 3 bases; unmatched bases: 5. Written as DNA, the CDR3 is TGCGCCAGCAGCTTGGCCACTAGCGGAGTCTACAATGAGCAGTTCTTC. Its protein is CASSLATSGVYNEQFF. Filled out from reference TRBV5-1 and TRBJ2-1, the complete variable domain reads KAGVTQTPRYLIKTRGQQVTLSCSPISGHRSVSWYQQTPGQGLQFLFEYFSETQRNKGNFPGRFSGRQFSNSRSEMNVSTLELGDSALYLCASSLATSGVYNEQFFGPGTRLTVL.

In its sample, this clonotype was seen many times. This chain links TRBV11-2 with TRBJ2-2; D remains unclear. V gave up 2 bases and J gave up 0 bases, with 13 bases separating them. The CDR3 totals 17 residues. Per the germline V gene, CDR1 is SGHAT and CDR2 is FQNNGV. This CDR3 is CASSLSVAVTNTGELFF. The CDR3, as DNA: TGTGCCAGCAGCTTATCGGTCGCGGTGACGAACACCGGGGAGCTGTTTTTT.

This clonotype was seen repeatedly, ten times or more. The chain recombines TRBV13 with TRBJ2-7; 10 positions agree with TRBD2. With V trimmed by 5 bases and J by 2 bases, 9 bases remained unmatched. Germline values: CDR1 PRHDT, CDR2 FYEKMQ (reference sequence). This CDR3 is 16 amino acids long. CDR3 region: CASSTQTSGSAYEQYF. Written as DNA, the CDR3 is TGTGCCAGCAGCACGCAGACTAGCGGGTCTGCCTACGAGCAGTACTTC.

This clonotype was counted a few times. Possible read error: a much larger clone is one base away. V is TRBV7-9 and J is TRBJ2-1, with unresolved D. CDR1 is SEHNR and CDR2 is FQNEAQ in the germline V gene (reference sequence). V was pared by 3 bases and J by 2 bases, with 5 bases between. The CDR3 has 13 residues. DNA of the CDR3: TGTGCCAGCAGCTTGTCAGCCTACAATGAGCAGTTCTTC. It yields the protein CASSLSAYNEQFF.

This clonotype appeared many times. V gene TRBV28 combines with J gene TRBJ1-2; TRBD1 matches at 7 bases. This CDR3 spans 14 amino acids. V shed 6 bases, J shed 4 bases, and the junction held 8 bases outside the gene matches. Germline V gives CDR1 MDHEN, CDR2 SYDVKM. CDR3 nucleotides: TGTGCCAGCAGGCCTCAGGCAGGGGGCTATGGCTACACCTTC. Translation gives CASRPQAGGYGYTF.

This clonotype was found a few times. The V call is TRBV18, the J call TRBJ1-4; D might be TRBD1 (5 bases). V was trimmed by 2 bases and J by 0 bases, leaving 7 bases between them. CDR1 and CDR2 from the germline V gene are KGHSH and LQKENI. This CDR3 is built from 15 residues. CDR3 residues: CASSPGAATNEKLFF. The CDR3, as DNA: TGTGCCAGCTCACCAGGGGCCGCAACTAATGAAAAACTGTTTTTT.